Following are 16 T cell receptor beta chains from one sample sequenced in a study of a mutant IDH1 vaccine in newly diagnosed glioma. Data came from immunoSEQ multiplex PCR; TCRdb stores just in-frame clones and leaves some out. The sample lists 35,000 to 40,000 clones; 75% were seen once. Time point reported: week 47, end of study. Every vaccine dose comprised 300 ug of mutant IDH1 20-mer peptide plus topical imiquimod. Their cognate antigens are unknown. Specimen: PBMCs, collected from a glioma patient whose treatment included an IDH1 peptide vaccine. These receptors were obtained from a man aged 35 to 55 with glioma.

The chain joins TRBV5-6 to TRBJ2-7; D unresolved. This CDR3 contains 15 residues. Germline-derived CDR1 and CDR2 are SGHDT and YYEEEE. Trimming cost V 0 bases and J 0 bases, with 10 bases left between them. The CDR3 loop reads CASSLGPLSSYEQYF. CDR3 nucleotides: TGTGCCAGCAGCTTGGGACCCCTGAGCTCCTACGAGCAGTACTTC.

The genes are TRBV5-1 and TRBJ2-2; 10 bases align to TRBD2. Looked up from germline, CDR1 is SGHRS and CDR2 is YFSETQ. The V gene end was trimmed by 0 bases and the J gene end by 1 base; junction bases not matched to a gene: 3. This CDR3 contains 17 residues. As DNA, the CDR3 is TGCGCCAGCAGCTTGGAACTAGCGGGAAAGAACACCGGGGAGCTGTTTTTT. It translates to CASSLELAGKNTGELFF.

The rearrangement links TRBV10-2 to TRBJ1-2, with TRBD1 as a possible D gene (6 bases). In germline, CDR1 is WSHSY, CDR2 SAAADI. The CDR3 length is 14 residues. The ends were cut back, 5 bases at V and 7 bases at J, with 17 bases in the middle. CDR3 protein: CASSPGVGVGGYTF. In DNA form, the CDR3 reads TGCGCCAGCAGTCCAGGGGTTGGGGTCGGTGGCTACACCTTC.

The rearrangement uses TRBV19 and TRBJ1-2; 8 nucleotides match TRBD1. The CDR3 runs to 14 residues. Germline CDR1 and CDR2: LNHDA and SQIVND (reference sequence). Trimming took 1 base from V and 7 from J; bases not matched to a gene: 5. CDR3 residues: CASSIGTGFFGYTF. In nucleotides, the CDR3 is TGTGCCAGTAGTATAGGGACAGGGTTTTTTGGCTACACCTTC.

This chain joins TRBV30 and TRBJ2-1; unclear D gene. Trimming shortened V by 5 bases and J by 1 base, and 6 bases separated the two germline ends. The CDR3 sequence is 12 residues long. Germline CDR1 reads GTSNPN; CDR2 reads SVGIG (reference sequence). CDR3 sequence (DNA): TGTGCCTGGGCCGGTTCCTACAATGAGCAGTTCTTC. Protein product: CAWAGSYNEQFF.

The CDR3 DNA reads as TGTGCCAGCAGTGGACCCTCCCGACAAGCGGAGCAGTTCTTC. It is translated as CASSGPSRQAEQFF. V is TRBV25-1 and J is TRBJ2-1; no reliable D call. CDR1 MGHDK and CDR2 SYGVNS come from the germline V gene. Trimming stripped 4 bases from V and 10 bases from J, with 17 bases between. This CDR3 is 14 amino acids long.

The CDR3 loop reads CASSFSGTSGANVLTF. CDR3 DNA: TGCGCCAGCAGCTTCTCAGGGACCAGTGGGGCCAACGTCCTGACTTTC. V is TRBV5-1 and J is TRBJ2-6; D assignment may be TRBD1 or TRBD2 (5 bases each). CDR1 and CDR2 (germline): SGHRS, YFSETQ. Trimming left V 2 bases short and J 3 bases short, with 12 bases between. The CDR3 is 16 amino acids.

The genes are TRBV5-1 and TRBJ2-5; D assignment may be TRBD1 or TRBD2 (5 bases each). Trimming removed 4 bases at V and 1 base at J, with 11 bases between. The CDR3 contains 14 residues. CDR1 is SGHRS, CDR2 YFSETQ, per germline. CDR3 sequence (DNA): TGCGCCAGCAGCCCTTCGAGGGGCCAAGAGACCCAGTACTTC. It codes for CASSPSRGQETQYF.

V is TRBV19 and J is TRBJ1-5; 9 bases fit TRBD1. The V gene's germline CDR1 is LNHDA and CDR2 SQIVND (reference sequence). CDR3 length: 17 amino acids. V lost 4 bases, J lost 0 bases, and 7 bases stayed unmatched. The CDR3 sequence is CASSTGQGLYSNQPQHF. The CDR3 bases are TGTGCCAGTAGTACGGGACAGGGACTTTATAGCAATCAGCCCCAGCATTTT.

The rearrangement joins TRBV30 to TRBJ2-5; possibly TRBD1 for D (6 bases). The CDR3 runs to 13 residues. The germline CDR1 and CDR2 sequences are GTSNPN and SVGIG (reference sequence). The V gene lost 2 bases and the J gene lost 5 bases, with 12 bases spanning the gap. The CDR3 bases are TGTGCCTGGAGTAAGCGGCAGGGGGAGACCCAGTACTTC. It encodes CAWSKRQGETQYF. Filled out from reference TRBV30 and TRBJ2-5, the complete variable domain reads SQTIHQWPATLVQPVGSPLSLECTVEGTSNPNLYWYRQAAGRGLQLLFYSVGIGQISSEVPQNLSASRPQDRQFILSSKKLLLSDSGFYLCAWSKRQGETQYFGPGTRLLVL.

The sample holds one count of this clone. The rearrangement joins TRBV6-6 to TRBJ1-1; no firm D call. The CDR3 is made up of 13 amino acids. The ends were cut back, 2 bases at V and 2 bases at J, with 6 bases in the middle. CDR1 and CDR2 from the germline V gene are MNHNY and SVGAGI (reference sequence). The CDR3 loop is CASSYGRNTEAFF. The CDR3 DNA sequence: TGTGCCAGCAGTTACGGGAGAAACACTGAAGCTTTCTTT.

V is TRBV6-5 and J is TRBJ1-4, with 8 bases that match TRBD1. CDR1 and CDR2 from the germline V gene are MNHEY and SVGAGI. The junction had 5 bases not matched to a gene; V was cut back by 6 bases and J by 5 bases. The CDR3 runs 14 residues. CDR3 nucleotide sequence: TGTGCCAGCAGGGGACAGGCGTACAATGAAAAACTGTTTTTT. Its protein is CASRGQAYNEKLFF.

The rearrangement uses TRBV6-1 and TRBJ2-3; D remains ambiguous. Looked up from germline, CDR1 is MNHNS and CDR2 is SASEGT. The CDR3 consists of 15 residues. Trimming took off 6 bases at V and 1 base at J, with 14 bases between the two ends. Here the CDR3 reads CASRNAGWGTDTQYF. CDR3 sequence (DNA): TGTGCCAGCAGGAACGCAGGATGGGGCACAGATACGCAGTATTTT.

The CDR3 region is CASSIGPGALQAFF. For the CDR3, the DNA is TGTGCCAGTAGTATCGGGCCAGGCGCCCTACAAGCTTTCTTT. The rearrangement uses TRBV19 and TRBJ1-1; D is uncertain. Trimming left V 3 bases short and J 9 bases short, with 17 bases between. Germline CDR1 is LNHDA and CDR2 is SQIVND (reference sequence). The CDR3 is made up of 14 amino acids.

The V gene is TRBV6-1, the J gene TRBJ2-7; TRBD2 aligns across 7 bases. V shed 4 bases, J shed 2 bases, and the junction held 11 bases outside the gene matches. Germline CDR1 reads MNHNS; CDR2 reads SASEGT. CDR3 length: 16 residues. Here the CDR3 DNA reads TGTGCCAGCAGTGCCTCAATAGCGGGTCCTGCCTACGAGCAGTACGTC. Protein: CASSASIAGPAYEQYV.

This chain's CDR3 is CAISESWTSEIRDNEQFF. CDR3 coding DNA: TGTGCCATCAGTGAGTCTTGGACTAGCGAGATAAGGGACAATGAGCAGTTCTTC. The V gene is TRBV10-3, the J gene TRBJ2-1, with TRBD2 matching 9 bases. V shed 0 bases, J shed 5 bases, and the junction held 11 bases outside the gene matches. Germline assignment: CDR1 ENHRY and CDR2 SYGVKD. The CDR3 sequence is 18 residues long.